The 26 T cell receptor beta chains below all came from one sample that was sequenced in a study of beta chain features in type 1 diabetes. Study results and limitations: There was a moderate but significant shortening of TCRB CDR3s in all four CD4+ subsets of Type 1 diabetes patients.

The sequenced template was cDNA made from the entire isolated RNA. TCRdb's copy holds only in-frame clones and misses some; the assay was immunoSEQ multiplex PCR. The sample has about 660,000 clones; over 12% are singletons. The antigens of these receptors remain unknown. Material: naive CD4+ T cells from blood. The receptor source for this set is a young man with type 1 diabetes.

The chain has TRBV4-1 and TRBJ1-6; 8 bases align to TRBD1. The trim removed 0 bases at V and 6 bases at J, leaving 13 bases unmatched. Per the germline V gene, CDR1 is MGHRA and CDR2 is YSYEKL. The CDR3 has 19 residues. CDR3 sequence (DNA): TGCGCCAGCAGCCAAGAATTGGTAGGACAGGGCGGGCGTAATTCACCCCTCCACTTT. Translated: CASSQELVGQGGRNSPLHF.

In this sample, this clone turned up a few times. This chain uses TRBV7-9 with TRBJ2-7; 13 nucleotides align to TRBD2. Germline V gene lookup returns CDR1 SEHNR and CDR2 FQNEAQ (reference sequence). The CDR3 length is 16 residues. The V segment lost 4 bases and the J segment 2 bases; nucleotides outside the gene matches: 5. CDR3 sequence reads: CASSSRTSGGAYEQYF. DNA of the CDR3: TGTGCCAGCAGCTCTCGGACTAGCGGGGGAGCCTACGAGCAGTACTTC.

The chain joins TRBV5-6 to TRBJ1-2; D is uncertain. This CDR3 is built from 15 residues. The V and J ends lost 0 bases and 8 bases respectively, with 17 bases between them. Germline values: CDR1 SGHDT, CDR2 YYEEEE. Here the CDR3 DNA reads TGTGCCAGCAGCTTGGCCCAACGATGGCGGCGGGGCTACACCTTC. Residues: CASSLAQRWRRGYTF. Based on the CDR3 plus reference TRBV5-6 and TRBJ1-2, the full variable domain is DAGVTQSPTHLIKTRGQQVTLRCSPKSGHDTVSWYQQALGQGPQFIFQYYEEEERQRGNFPDRFSGHQFPNYSSELNVNALLLGDSALYLCASSLAQRWRRGYTFGSGTRLTVV.

This clone has only a few counts. The chain employs TRBV7-6 and TRBJ2-7, with TRBD1 as a possible D gene (6 bases). There are 14 residues in the CDR3. Deletions cut 5 bases from V and 4 bases from J, with 15 bases between. Germline V lookup: CDR1 SGHVS, CDR2 FNYEAQ. The CDR3 sequence is CASSRGQSPYEQYF. The CDR3 DNA follows: TGTGCCAGCAGCCGTGGACAGTCCCCGTACGAGCAGTACTTC.

The V gene is TRBV6-6, the J gene TRBJ2-2; D possibly corresponds to TRBD1 (6 bases). This CDR3 spans 15 amino acids. Trimming pared 7 bases from V and 6 bases from J, leaving 18 bases between. Germline lookup yields CDR1 MNHNY and CDR2 SVGAGI (reference sequence). The chain's CDR3 is CASNLGRGWSGELFF. The CDR3 coding sequence is TGTGCCAGCAACCTGGGCAGGGGATGGTCCGGGGAGCTGTTTTTT.

There are a few counts of this clone. This chain connects TRBV18 to TRBJ2-1; TRBD2 aligns across 10 bases. Germline CDR1 is KGHSH and CDR2 is LQKENI. The CDR3 length is 17 residues. The V gene end was trimmed by 3 bases and the J gene end by 3 bases; junction bases not matched to a gene: 8. The CDR3 spells CASSPVWASGGYNEQFF. CDR3 DNA: TGTGCCAGCTCACCCGTCTGGGCTAGCGGGGGCTACAATGAGCAGTTCTTC.

The chain joins TRBV9 to TRBJ1-6, with 7 bases matching TRBD1. Germline CDR1 and CDR2: SGDLS and YYNGEE. The CDR3 is 13 residues long. Trimming removed 4 bases from V and 8 bases from J; junction bases left unmatched: 3. CDR3 protein: CASSTRGDSPLHF. Written as DNA, the CDR3 is TGTGCCAGCAGCACCAGGGGGGATTCACCCCTCCACTTT.

This chain uses TRBV27 with TRBJ1-2, with D possibly being TRBD1 (6 bases). Per the germline V gene, CDR1 is MNHEY and CDR2 is SMNVEV (reference sequence). This CDR3 has 13 amino acids. V lost 8 bases, J lost 5 bases, and 15 bases lay in between. CDR3 sequence reads: CASRPGDKYGYTF. The CDR3 region has the DNA TGTGCCAGCCGCCCCGGGGACAAATATGGCTACACCTTC.

As for this clone: This may be a read error, as it is one base from a much larger clone. The same CDR3 is also encoded by other DNA sequences in this sample. The chain couples TRBV7-2 to TRBJ2-7; no reliable D call. The ends were cut back, 5 bases at V and 0 bases at J, with 5 bases in the middle. CDR1 is SGHTA, CDR2 FQGNSA, per germline. The length of the CDR3 is 12 residues. CDR3 sequence (DNA): TGTGCCAGCAGCCCCAACTCCTACGAGCAGTACTTC. It encodes CASSPNSYEQYF. Using reference TRBV7-2 and TRBJ2-7 for the parts outside the CDR3, the full variable domain is GAGVSQSPSNKVTEKGKDVELRCDPISGHTALYWYRQSLGQGLEFLIYFQGNSAPDKSGLPSDRFSAERTGGSVSTLTIQRTQQEDSAVYLCASSPNSYEQYFGPGTRLTVT.

This clone was seen a handful of times. The chain couples TRBV14 to TRBJ2-4; D might be TRBD1 or TRBD2, each matching 5 bases. The CDR3 runs to 15 residues. Germline CDR1 is SGHDN and CDR2 is FVKESK. With 1 base removed from V and 9 bases from J, the gap between germline ends came to 16 bases. CDR3 sequence reads: CASSQGGEPKPIQYF. DNA of the CDR3: TGTGCCAGCAGCCAAGGAGGGGAGCCAAAACCCATTCAGTACTTC.

The gene calls are TRBV7-9 and TRBJ1-1; D might be TRBD1 (6 bases). V was trimmed by 8 bases and J by 11 bases, leaving 18 bases between them. Per germline, CDR1 SEHNR and CDR2 FQNEAQ (reference sequence). The CDR3 is 12 amino acids. In DNA, the CDR3 is TGTGCCAGCGCACAAGGGACATTCCCGGCTTTCTTT. This encodes CASAQGTFPAFF.

This chain uses TRBV14 with TRBJ2-2; TRBD2 is a possible D gene (6 bases). V was clipped by 2 bases and J by 0 bases, with 13 bases between them. Germline-derived CDR1 and CDR2 are SGHDN and FVKESK. The CDR3 has 17 amino acids. CDR3 sequence (DNA): TGTGCCAGCAGCCAAAGGGCTCCGGGGGCGAACACCGGGGAGCTGTTTTTT. It yields the protein CASSQRAPGANTGELFF.

This clone was picked up a small number of times. The same CDR3 arises from other DNA sequences in this sample as well. The V and J genes are TRBV5-1 and TRBJ2-1; 9 bases line up with TRBD2. CDR3 size: 15 residues. V gave up 4 bases and J gave up 1 base; unmatched junction bases: 3. Looked up from germline, CDR1 is SGHRS and CDR2 is YFSETQ. Written as DNA, the CDR3 is TGCGCCAGCAGCAGTAGCGGGAGTTCCTACAATGAGCAGTTCTTC. This gives the protein CASSSSGSSYNEQFF.

V is TRBV18 and J is TRBJ2-1, with D possibly matching TRBD1 (5 bases). CDR3 length equals 12 residues. The V gene's germline CDR1 is KGHSH and CDR2 LQKENI. Trimming shortened V by 8 bases and J by 7 bases, and 12 bases separated the two germline ends. CDR3 loop: CASLFRQNEQFF. In nucleotides, the CDR3 is TGTGCCAGCCTTTTCCGACAGAATGAGCAGTTCTTC.

This clone came up a few times. The chain uses TRBV25-1 and TRBJ1-2, with a possible D match to TRBD1 (6 bases). V lost 3 bases and J 7 bases, leaving 15 bases between the germline ends. The CDR3 totals 14 residues. Germline V CDR1 and CDR2: MGHDK, SYGVNS. The CDR3 sequence is CASSERDMGAGYTF. CDR3 DNA sequence: TGTGCCAGCAGTGAGAGGGACATGGGGGCTGGCTACACCTTC.

The chain recombines TRBV11-1 with TRBJ2-3; D is uncertain. CDR1 is SGHAT, CDR2 FQDESV, per germline (reference sequence). The CDR3 totals 11 residues. Trimming removed 4 bases from V and 5 bases from J, with 4 bases in between. The CDR3 DNA follows: TGTGCCAGCAGCTCCCAAGATACGCAGTATTTT. Residues: CASSSQDTQYF.

This chain joins TRBV7-8 and TRBJ2-1, with 7 bases identical to TRBD2. The CDR3 length is 16 residues. Trimming at V came to 5 bases and at J to 4 bases, leaving 11 bases not matched to a gene. CDR1 is SGHVS and CDR2 is FQNEAQ in the germline V gene. CDR3 coding DNA: TGTGCCAGCAGCCTCCCCCCGGGACTACCTTACAATGAGCAGTTCTTC. It specifies CASSLPPGLPYNEQFF.

V and J are TRBV14 and TRBJ2-7; D is perhaps TRBD2 (5 bases). The V end was cut by 0 bases, the J end by 0 bases, with 12 bases between. This CDR3 region has 16 residues. Per germline, CDR1 SGHDN and CDR2 FVKESK. The CDR3 is CASSQDWERSSYEQYF. CDR3 DNA sequence: TGTGCCAGCAGCCAAGATTGGGAGAGATCCTCCTACGAGCAGTACTTC.

V and J are TRBV15 and TRBJ2-3, with D perhaps TRBD1 (6 bases). V was cut by 5 bases and J by 0 bases, with 21 bases left in between. This CDR3 comprises 18 residues. CDR1 is LNHNV and CDR2 is YYDKDF in the germline V gene (reference sequence). The CDR3 reads CATSPYGGGFSSTDTQYF. The CDR3 DNA is TGTGCCACCAGCCCTTATGGGGGCGGGTTCTCTAGCACAGATACGCAGTATTTT.

The CDR3: CASSQGVAGGTETQYF. CDR3 coding DNA: TGTGCCAGCAGCCAAGGGGTGGCGGGGGGAACGGAGACCCAGTACTTC. The chain links TRBV4-2 to TRBJ2-5; 8 nucleotides align to TRBD2. The junction had 9 bases not matched to a gene; V was cut back by 1 base and J by 5 bases. Looked up from germline, CDR1 is LGHNA and CDR2 is YNFKEQ. The CDR3 totals 16 residues.

A few counts support this clone. This sequence joins TRBV2 and TRBJ2-1, with 10 bases that match TRBD1. Germline V lookup: CDR1 SNHLY, CDR2 FYNNEI. J gave up 4 bases and V 6 bases, and 6 bases lay outside the gene matches. The CDR3 totals 15 residues. CDR3 protein: CASSVDRGQYNEQFF. The DNA for the CDR3 is TGTGCCAGCAGCGTTGACAGGGGGCAATACAATGAGCAGTTCTTC.

This clone has only a few counts. The chain joins TRBV7-2 to TRBJ1-4; a weak D match, TRBD1 (6 bases). The CDR3 spans 15 residues. The ends were cut back, 8 bases at V and 5 bases at J, with 18 bases in the middle. Germline loops: CDR1 SGHTA, CDR2 FQGNSA. Here the CDR3 DNA reads TGTGCCAGCGCCCCGGGGGGCAGAGGGAATGAAAAACTGTTTTTT. This encodes CASAPGGRGNEKLFF.

The chain is built from TRBV7-2 and TRBJ1-1; no clear D gene. CDR3 size: 16 residues. Trimming stripped 7 bases from V and 0 bases from J, with 18 bases between. Germline V lookup: CDR1 SGHTA, CDR2 FQGNSA. Here the CDR3 reads CASNRRVAGMNTEAFF. For the CDR3, the DNA is TGTGCCAGCAACCGGAGAGTGGCGGGGATGAACACTGAAGCTTTCTTT.

This clone was counted a few times. This chain uses TRBV2 with TRBJ2-7; unclear D gene. V dropped 11 bases and J dropped 5 bases, with 16 bases sitting between them. Germline assignment: CDR1 SNHLY and CDR2 FYNNEI. CDR3 length: 12 amino acids. CDR3 sequence: CAGTGTLNEQYF. In DNA, the CDR3 is TGTGCCGGAACCGGAACTCTCAACGAGCAGTACTTC.

This chain links TRBV18 with TRBJ2-3, with unresolved D. The CDR3 sequence is 13 residues long. Trimming pared 5 bases from V and 2 bases from J, leaving 8 bases between. CDR1 and CDR2 from the germline V gene are KGHSH and LQKENI. CDR3 in amino acids: CASSNSFTDTQYF. The CDR3 nucleotides read TGTGCCAGCTCAAATTCCTTCACAGATACGCAGTATTTT.

The chain is built from TRBV30 and TRBJ2-7; D might be TRBD1 or TRBD2, each matching 6 bases. Germline assignment: CDR1 GTSNPN and CDR2 SVGIG (reference sequence). This CDR3 has 14 amino acids. The V end lost 4 bases, the J end lost 2 bases, and 15 bases lay between the germline ends. The CDR3 sequence: CAWNAGEAPYEQYF. DNA of the CDR3: TGTGCCTGGAATGCAGGGGAGGCGCCCTACGAGCAGTACTTC.